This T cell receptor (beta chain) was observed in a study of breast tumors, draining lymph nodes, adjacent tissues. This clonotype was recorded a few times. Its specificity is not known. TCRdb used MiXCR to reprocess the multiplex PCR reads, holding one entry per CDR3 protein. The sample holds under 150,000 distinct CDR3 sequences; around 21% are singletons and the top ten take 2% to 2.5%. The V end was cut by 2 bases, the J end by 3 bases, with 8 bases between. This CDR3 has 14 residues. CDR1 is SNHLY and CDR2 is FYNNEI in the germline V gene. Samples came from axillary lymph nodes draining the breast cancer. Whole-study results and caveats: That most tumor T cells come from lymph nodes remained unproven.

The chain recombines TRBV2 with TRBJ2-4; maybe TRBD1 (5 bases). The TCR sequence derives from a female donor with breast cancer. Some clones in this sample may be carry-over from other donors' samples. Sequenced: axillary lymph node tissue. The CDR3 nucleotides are TGTGCCAGCAGTGAAAGTAGGGGCAAAAACATTCAGTACTTC. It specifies CASSESRGKNIQYF. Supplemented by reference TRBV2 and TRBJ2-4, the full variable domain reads EPEVTQTPSHQVTQMGQEVILRCVPISNHLYFYWYRQILGQKVEFLVSFYNNEISEKSEIFDDQFSVERPDGSNFTLKIRSTKLEDSAMYFCASSESRGKNIQYFGAGTRLSVL.